The rows below give T cell receptor beta chains drawn from one sample of a study of blood T cell repertoires in COVID-19. Profiled with immunoSEQ multiplex PCR; TCRdb holds only in-frame clones, not every one. This sample has approximately 190,000 clones, with roughly 84% found just once. The specimen sequenced was peripheral blood. The source is a human donor in a cohort sampled during active COVID-19. CDR3s include the opening cysteine and the closing phenylalanine or tryptophan. D genes are given only for firm matches. Not all rows give a size; the values are once, few, many and, for expanded clones, a class.

V gene	J gene	D gene	clone size	CDR3 DNA	CDR3 protein
TRBV7-9	TRBJ1-2	TRBD1	few	TGTGCCAGCAGCTTTCCGGGACAGGGGATATATGGCTACACCTTC	CASSFPGQGIYGYTF
TRBV19	TRBJ2-5	TRBD2	few	TGTGCCAGTAAGGGACTAGGCCACCAAGAGACCCAGTACTTC	CASKGLGHQETQYF
TRBV7-9	TRBJ1-3	.	.	TGTGCCAGCAGCTTAGCGCGGGCAGTCTCTGGAAACACCATATATTTT	CASSLARAVSGNTIYF
TRBV6-5	TRBJ1-5	TRBD1	once	TGTGCCAGCAGTTACTCCCAGGGGGCGGGTCAGCCCCAGCATTTT	CASSYSQGAGQPQHF
TRBV7-8	TRBJ2-1	TRBD1	.	TGTGCCAGCAGCTCGGGACAGGGGGTCGATGAGCAGTTCTTC	CASSSGQGVDEQFF
TRBV5-1	TRBJ2-3	.	.	TGCGCCAGCAGCGCACAGGGGGGGAGCACAGATACGCAGTATTTT	CASSAQGGSTDTQYF
TRBV7-3	TRBJ2-5	TRBD2	.	TGTGCCAGCAGCTTTTTGGGCGGGAGGGAGACCCAGTACTTC	CASSFLGGRETQYF
TRBV18	TRBJ1-2	TRBD1	.	TGTGCCAGCTCACCAGCCTCCGGGACAGGGGTGGGTGGCTACACCTTC	CASSPASGTGVGGYTF
TRBV19	TRBJ2-2	.	.	TGTGCCACCCCGGGACACAACACCGGGGAGCTGTTTTTT	CATPGHNTGELFF
TRBV25-1	TRBJ1-3	.	.	TGTGCCAGCAGTGAAACCCTCGGACAGCGCACTGGAAACACCATATATTTT	CASSETLGQRTGNTIYF
TRBV5-4	TRBJ2-1	TRBD2	.	TGTGCCAGCAGCTTGGGAGCGGGACCCTACAATGAGCAGTTCTTC	CASSLGAGPYNEQFF
TRBV7-8	TRBJ1-3	.	few	TGTGCCAGCAGCTTACGGGGGGTGGCGGGTGGAAACACCATATATTTT	CASSLRGVAGGNTIYF
TRBV7-2	TRBJ2-1	.	.	TGTGCCAGCAGCTCCGGGTCGCAGCTCCGGGAGATGGGGTTCTTC	CASSSGSQLREMGFF
TRBV19	TRBJ1-2	.	.	TGTGCCAGTACCGACGCACAGGGCCCCTATGGCTACACCTTC	CASTDAQGPYGYTF